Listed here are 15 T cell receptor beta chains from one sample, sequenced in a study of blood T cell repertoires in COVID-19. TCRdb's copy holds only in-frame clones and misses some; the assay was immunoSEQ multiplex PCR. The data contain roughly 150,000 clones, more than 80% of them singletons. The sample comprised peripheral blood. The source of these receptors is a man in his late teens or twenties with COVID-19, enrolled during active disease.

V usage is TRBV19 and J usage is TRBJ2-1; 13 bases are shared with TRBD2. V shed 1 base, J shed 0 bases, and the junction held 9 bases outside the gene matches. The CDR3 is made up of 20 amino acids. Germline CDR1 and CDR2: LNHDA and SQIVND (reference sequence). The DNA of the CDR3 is TGTGCCAGTAGTATAGCCCTCCCGGGACTAGCGGGGAGCTCCTACAATGAGCAGTTCTTC. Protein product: CASSIALPGLAGSSYNEQFF.

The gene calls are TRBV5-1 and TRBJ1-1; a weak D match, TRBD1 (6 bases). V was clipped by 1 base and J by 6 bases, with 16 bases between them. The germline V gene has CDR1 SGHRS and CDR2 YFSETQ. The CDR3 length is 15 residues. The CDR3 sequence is CASSLMPGAGSEAFF. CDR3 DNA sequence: TGCGCCAGCAGCTTGATGCCAGGGGCAGGATCTGAAGCTTTCTTT.

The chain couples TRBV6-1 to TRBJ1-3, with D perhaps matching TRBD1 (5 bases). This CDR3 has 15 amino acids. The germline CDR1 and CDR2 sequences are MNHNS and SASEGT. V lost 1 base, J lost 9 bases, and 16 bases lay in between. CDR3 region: CASSEVPGAGRTIYF. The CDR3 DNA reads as TGTGCCAGCAGTGAAGTTCCAGGAGCAGGGCGCACCATATATTTT.

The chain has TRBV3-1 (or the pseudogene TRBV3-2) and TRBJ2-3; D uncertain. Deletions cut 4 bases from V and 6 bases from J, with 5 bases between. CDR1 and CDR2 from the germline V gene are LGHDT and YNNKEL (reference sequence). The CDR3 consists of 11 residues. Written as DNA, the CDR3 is TGTGCCAGCAGCCTATATGATACGCAGTATTTT. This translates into CASSLYDTQYF.

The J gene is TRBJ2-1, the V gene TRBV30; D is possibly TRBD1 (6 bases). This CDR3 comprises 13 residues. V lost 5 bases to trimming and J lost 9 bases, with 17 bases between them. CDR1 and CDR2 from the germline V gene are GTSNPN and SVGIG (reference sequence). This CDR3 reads CAWAEGTIGEQFF. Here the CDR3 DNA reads TGTGCCTGGGCGGAAGGGACAATTGGTGAGCAGTTCTTC.

The CDR3 sequence is CASSQGNEQFF. CDR3 sequence (DNA): TGTGCCAGCAGTCAGGGTAATGAGCAGTTCTTC. The chain joins TRBV12-3 or TRBV12-4 to TRBJ2-1, with D maybe TRBD1 (5 bases). V lost 5 bases and J lost 7, with 6 bases in between. The CDR3 length is 11 residues.

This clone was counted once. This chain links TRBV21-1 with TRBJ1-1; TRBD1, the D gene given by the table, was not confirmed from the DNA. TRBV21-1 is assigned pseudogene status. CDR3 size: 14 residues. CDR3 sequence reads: CARTGQGECTEAFF. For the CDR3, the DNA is TGTGCCAGAACGGGACAGGGCGAATGCACTGAAGCTTTCTTT.

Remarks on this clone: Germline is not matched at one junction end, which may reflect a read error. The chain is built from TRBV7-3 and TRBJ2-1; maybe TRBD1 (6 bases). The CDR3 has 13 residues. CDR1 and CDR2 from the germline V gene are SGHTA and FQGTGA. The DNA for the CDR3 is TGTGCCAGCAGCCCCACCCCCGGACAGAAAGGTATCTTC. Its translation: CASSPTPGQKGIF.

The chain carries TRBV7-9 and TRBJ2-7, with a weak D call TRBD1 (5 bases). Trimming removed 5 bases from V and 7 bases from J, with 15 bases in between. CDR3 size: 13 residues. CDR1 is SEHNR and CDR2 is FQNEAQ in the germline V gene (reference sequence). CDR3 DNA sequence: TGTGCCAGCAGCCCTCAAGGGGAATGGGAGCAGTACTTC. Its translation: CASSPQGEWEQYF.

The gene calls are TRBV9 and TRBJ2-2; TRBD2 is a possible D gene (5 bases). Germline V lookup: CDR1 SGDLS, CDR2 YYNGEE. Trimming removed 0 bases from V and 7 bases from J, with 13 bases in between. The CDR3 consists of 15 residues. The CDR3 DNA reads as TGTGCCAGCAGCGTAGACGGTCTACGGGGCGGGGAGCTGTTTTTT. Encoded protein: CASSVDGLRGGELFF.

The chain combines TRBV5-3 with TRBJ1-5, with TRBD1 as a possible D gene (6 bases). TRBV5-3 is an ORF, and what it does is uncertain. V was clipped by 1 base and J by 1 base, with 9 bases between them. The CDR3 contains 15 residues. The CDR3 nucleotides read TGTGCCAGAAGCTTGCTGGGACACAGCAATCAGCCCCAGCATTTT. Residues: CARSLLGHSNQPQHF.

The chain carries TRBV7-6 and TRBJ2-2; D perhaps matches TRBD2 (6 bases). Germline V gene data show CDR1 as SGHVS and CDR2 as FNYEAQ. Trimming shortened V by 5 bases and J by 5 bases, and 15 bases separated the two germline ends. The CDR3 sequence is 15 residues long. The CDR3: CASSDGTFYTGELFF. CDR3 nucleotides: TGTGCCAGCAGCGACGGGACTTTCTATACCGGGGAGCTGTTTTTT.

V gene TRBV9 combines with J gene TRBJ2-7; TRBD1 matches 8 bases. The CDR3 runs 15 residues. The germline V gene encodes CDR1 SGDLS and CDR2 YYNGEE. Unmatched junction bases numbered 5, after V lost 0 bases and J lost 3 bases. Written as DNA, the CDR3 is TGTGCCAGCAGCGTAGGCAGGGGGCCGAACTACGAGCAGTACTTC. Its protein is CASSVGRGPNYEQYF. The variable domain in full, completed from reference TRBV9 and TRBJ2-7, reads DSGVTQTPKHLITATGQRVTLRCSPRSGDLSVYWYQQSLDQGLQFLIQYYNGEERAKGNILERFSAQQFPDLHSELNLSSLELGDSALYFCASSVGRGPNYEQYFGPGTRLTVT.

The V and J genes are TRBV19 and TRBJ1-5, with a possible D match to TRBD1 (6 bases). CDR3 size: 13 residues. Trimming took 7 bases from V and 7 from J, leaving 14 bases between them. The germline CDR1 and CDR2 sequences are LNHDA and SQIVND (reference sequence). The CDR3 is CASNAGVLQPQHF. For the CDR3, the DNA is TGTGCCAGTAACGCAGGGGTACTCCAGCCCCAGCATTTT.

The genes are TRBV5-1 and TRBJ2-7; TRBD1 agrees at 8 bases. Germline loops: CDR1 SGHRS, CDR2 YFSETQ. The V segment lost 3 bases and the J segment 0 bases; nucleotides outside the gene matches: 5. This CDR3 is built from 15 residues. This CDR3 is CASSSRQGASYEQYF. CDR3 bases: TGCGCCAGCAGCTCCCGGCAGGGGGCCTCCTACGAGCAGTACTTC.